The rows below give T cell receptor beta chains drawn from one sample of a study of cytomegalovirus exposure and HLA in healthy donors. Sequencing used immunoSEQ multiplex PCR; TCRdb keeps in-frame clones, though not all of them. The data show about 37,000 clones, roughly 81% seen once. The sequenced sample consisted of PBMCs. These receptor sequences come from a man aged 25 to 45 in good health and CMV-seronegative. Each CDR3 is given without its conserved first and last residue. Each record gives: CDR3 protein, V gene, J gene.

ASSLAWTGGETQY,TRBV11-2,TRBJ2-5
ASSRTSASYEQY,TRBV2,TRBJ2-7
ASSPTGGRAEAF,TRBV2,TRBJ1-1
ASSPQQGSHGYT,TRBV18,TRBJ1-2
ASSHGTSESYEQY,TRBV4-2,TRBJ2-7
ASRYDSTYEQY,TRBV7-9,TRBJ2-7
ASSKAGQGAYTGELF,TRBV21-1,TRBJ2-2
ASSELAGWTDTQY,TRBV9,TRBJ2-3
ASSSGTIPTQY,TRBV6-1,TRBJ2-3
ASSLGTSGNPYSTDTQY,TRBV7-9,TRBJ2-3
ASSQDRGRSPLH,TRBV7-6,TRBJ1-6
ASSLEAGVTNEKLF,TRBV7-8,TRBJ1-4
AWTSGSTGANVLT,TRBV30,TRBJ2-6
ASSPSVGTGLSPLH,TRBV19,TRBJ1-6
ASSSEVMTQETQY,TRBV5-6,TRBJ2-5
ASSVDRPGYEQY,TRBV10-2,TRBJ2-7
ASSPLATHNHEQY,TRBV21-1,TRBJ2-7
ASRLGGELF,TRBV5-1,TRBJ2-2
ASSESWTRTEQF,TRBV10-1,TRBJ2-1
ASSQETPRPPNEKLF,TRBV4-1,TRBJ1-4
ASSPSQAVHNEQF,TRBV7-3,TRBJ2-1
ASSRRDSNEQY,TRBV27,TRBJ2-7
ASSSHPGQGEKLF,TRBV9,TRBJ1-4
ASSQEGFITGTVSSGANVLT,TRBV4-1,TRBJ2-6
ASSLAENEKLF,TRBV28,TRBJ1-4
ASSSGGVSGANVLT,TRBV6-5,TRBJ2-6
ASSEGTGGNGAF,TRBV6-1,TRBJ1-1
ASSQGTAGEKLF,TRBV27,TRBJ1-4
ASSLSGQGYYEQY,TRBV5-4,TRBJ2-7
ASGDRGRLIVPGELF,TRBV19,TRBJ2-2
ATTTGGTLANYGYT,TRBV5-4,TRBJ1-2
ASSDSLGLRAQY,TRBV2,TRBJ2-3
ASSLTSNGNTIY,TRBV10-2,TRBJ1-3
AISEAGTGEF,TRBV10-3,TRBJ2-1
ASSLAGWTGPSHGYT,TRBV7-9,TRBJ1-2
ASSQGAGDATYEQY,TRBV4-2,.
ASGQGATDTQY,TRBV19,TRBJ2-3
SSSPRGVKVDGRNEQY,TRBV7-9,TRBJ2-7
ASTTGTGGGWAGELF,TRBV27,TRBJ2-2
ASRTSGMGEQY,TRBV6-1,TRBJ2-7
FFFKQKAAYEQY,TRBV6-5,TRBJ2-7
ASSGGTTTRITQY,TRBV2,TRBJ2-3
ASSKASGATGELF,TRBV2,TRBJ2-2
ASSYVGGRYNEQF,TRBV6-5,TRBJ2-1
ASSGATGTLNTEAF,TRBV19,TRBJ1-1
ASSYSLTDSYEQY,TRBV6-5,TRBJ2-7
ASSQDLLVRELF,TRBV14,TRBJ2-2
ASRGGQRSNTEAF,TRBV6-6,TRBJ1-1
ASSALTGGSEKLF,TRBV19,TRBJ1-4
ASHAPGAGTKTYEQY,TRBV2,TRBJ2-7
ASSLGDRSFRYT,TRBV5-4,TRBJ1-2